The rows below give T cell receptor beta chains drawn from one sample of a study of blood T cell repertoires in COVID-19. Measured with immunoSEQ multiplex PCR; TCRdb has only the in-frame clones, and not every one. The repertoire holds around 140,000 clones, 84% seen once, with under 5% in the top ten. What was sequenced was peripheral blood. The receptors here all came from a woman aged 55-69 years with acute or convalescent COVID-19. Each CDR3 is given with its conserved first and last residue. A D gene is named only where the DNA matches it firmly. The size field is filled for only some rows; it gives once, few, many or a size class.

TRBD1	TRBV9	-	TRBJ1-4	TGTGCCAGCAGCCCCCAGACAGGGCCAAATGAAAAACTGTTTTTT	CASSPQTGPNEKLFF
-	TRBV6-6	few	TRBJ1-2	TGTGCCACCTATCAGGGCAGAACCTATGGCTACACCTTC	CATYQGRTYGYTF
TRBD1	TRBV10-3	-	TRBJ1-2	TGTGCCATCAGTGGGACAGGGGGCGCCTTTAGTGGCTACACCTTC	CAISGTGGAFSGYTF
-	TRBV5-5	-	TRBJ2-7	TGTGCCAGCAGCCGTCGGTACGAGCAGTACTTC	CASSRRYEQYF
-	TRBV12-3/TRBV12-4	few	TRBJ1-3	TGTGCCAGCGGGGCGGTAGGAAACACCATATATTTT	CASGAVGNTIYF
-	TRBV6-2/TRBV6-3	-	TRBJ2-7	TGTGCCAGCAGCCCCTCGTCCGAGCAGTACTTC	CASSPSSEQYF
-	TRBV5-1	-	TRBJ2-5	TGCGCCAGCAGCTTGGGTCGGGGAGAGACCCAGTACTTC	CASSLGRGETQYF
TRBD1	TRBV10-3	few	TRBJ1-3	TGTGCCATCAGTGAGCCGACAGGGCGCGGAAACACCATATATTTT	CAISEPTGRGNTIYF
-	TRBV29-1	once	TRBJ2-3	TGCAGCGTTGGCCAAAACACACGAATCACAGATACGCAGTATTTT	CSVGQNTRITDTQYF
TRBD2	TRBV25-1	-	TRBJ2-7	TGTGCCAGCAGTGAATCCGGGAGGAACGAGCAGTACTTC	CASSESGRNEQYF
TRBD1	TRBV28	-	TRBJ1-2	TGTGCCAGCAGTCAGGGGGACTATGGCTACACCTTC	CASSQGDYGYTF
-	TRBV14	few	TRBJ2-7	TGTGCCAGCAGCCGTGACCCGGGAAGGCGGTACTTC	CASSRDPGRRYF
-	TRBV9	-	TRBJ2-6	TGTGCCAGCAGCGTAGCTCCCTGGGGGCGCACTGGGGCCAACGTCCTGACTTTC	CASSVAPWGRTGANVLTF